The next 27 T cell receptor beta chains were all read from a single sample in a study of cytomegalovirus exposure and HLA in healthy donors. Amplification used 60 Vbeta primers and 13 Jbeta primers. Sequencing used immunoSEQ multiplex PCR; TCRdb keeps in-frame clones, though not all of them. Found here are 180,000 or so clones, about three quarters of them singletons; the top ten hold about 6.4%. The source material was PBMCs. Every receptor here comes from a man aged 40-49 years in good health and CMV-seropositive.

This clone was counted a single time. V usage is TRBV9 and J usage is TRBJ1-5; 7 bases are a match to TRBD1. Trimming cost V 4 bases and J 4 bases; bases outside gene matches: 8. The CDR3 runs 15 residues. Germline CDR1 SGDLS, CDR2 YYNGEE. The CDR3 loop is CASSTGQVGNQPQHF. The CDR3 DNA sequence: TGTGCCAGCAGCACCGGACAGGTGGGAAATCAGCCCCAGCATTTT.

This clone came up once. The chain combines TRBV5-1 with TRBJ2-5, with TRBD2 matching 7 bases. The J call may be wrong; the DNA end is better matched by TRBJ2-7. Germline loops: CDR1 SGHRS, CDR2 YFSETQ. This CDR3 comprises 15 residues. The CDR3 coding sequence is TGCGCCAGCAGCTTGGGGCCTAGCGGAAACTACGAGCAGTACTTC. Its translation: CASSLGPSGNYEQYF.

This chain links TRBV6-5 with TRBJ1-1, with D maybe TRBD1 (5 bases). Germline lookup yields CDR1 MNHEY and CDR2 SVGAGI. Trimming cost V 5 bases and J 3 bases, with 10 bases left between them. CDR3 length: 13 amino acids. The CDR3: CASSVGLHTEAFF. The CDR3 DNA is TGTGCCAGCAGTGTGGGACTCCACACTGAAGCTTTCTTT.

The chain joins TRBV5-1 to TRBJ2-3; 8 positions match TRBD2. Germline CDR1 reads SGHRS; CDR2 reads YFSETQ. V gave up 0 bases and J gave up 1 base; unmatched junction bases: 4. The CDR3 contains 16 residues. The CDR3 sequence: CASSLGSAGGTDTQYF. DNA of the CDR3: TGCGCCAGCAGCTTGGGGTCAGCGGGGGGCACAGATACGCAGTATTTT.

The chain recombines TRBV6-5 with TRBJ2-1; 8 nucleotides line up with TRBD1. This CDR3 comprises 14 residues. V gave up 7 bases and J gave up 8 bases; unmatched junction bases: 10. CDR1 is MNHEY, CDR2 SVGAGI, per germline. The CDR3 nucleotides read TGTGCCAGCACTCCAGGGGGCGCCGGGGATGAGCAGTTCTTC. The encoded protein is CASTPGGAGDEQFF.

This rearrangement joins TRBV5-1 to TRBJ2-5, with no clear D. Trimming stripped 0 bases from V and 4 bases from J, with 10 bases between. The length of the CDR3 is 14 residues. The V gene's germline CDR1 is SGHRS and CDR2 YFSETQ. DNA for the CDR3: TGCGCCAGCAGCTTGGAGGTAACAGCAGAGACCCAGTACTTC. Amino acid sequence: CASSLEVTAETQYF.

The gene calls are TRBV6-1 and TRBJ1-5; no clear D gene. Germline CDR1 is MNHNS and CDR2 is SASEGT. The CDR3 covers 14 residues. Trimming took 3 bases from V and 3 from J, leaving 9 bases between them. The CDR3 sequence is CASSEPRNNQPQHF. The DNA of the CDR3 is TGTGCCAGCAGTGAGCCCAGGAACAATCAGCCCCAGCATTTT.

This chain connects TRBV27 to TRBJ1-4, with 7 bases lining up with TRBD1. Germline trimming cut 5 bases from V and 5 bases from J; bases unmatched to any gene: 11. This CDR3 is built from 16 residues. Germline CDR1 is MNHEY and CDR2 is SMNVEV (reference sequence). The chain's CDR3 is CASSPRTGGGNEKLFF. CDR3 sequence (DNA): TGTGCCAGCAGTCCTCGGACAGGAGGTGGGAATGAAAAACTGTTTTTT.

The rearrangement joins TRBV5-1 to TRBJ1-2; 7 positions agree with TRBD1. The V gene's germline CDR1 is SGHRS and CDR2 YFSETQ. J was trimmed by 7 bases and V by 6 bases; bases with no gene match: 18. This CDR3 has 16 residues. In nucleotides, the CDR3 is TGCGCCAGCACTCGAGATGGAGACAGGGCCGTAGGTGGCTACACCTTC. Amino acid sequence: CASTRDGDRAVGGYTF.

The chain links TRBV19 to TRBJ2-3, with TRBD1 as a possible D gene (6 bases). The germline V gene encodes CDR1 LNHDA and CDR2 SQIVND (reference sequence). V lost 1 base to trimming and J lost 3 bases, with 14 bases between them. The CDR3 is made up of 16 amino acids. The CDR3 sequence: CASSIGTGLVTDTQYF. The DNA of the CDR3 is TGTGCCAGTAGTATAGGTACAGGGCTGGTAACAGATACGCAGTATTTT.

This clone was detected a few times. The rearrangement uses TRBV7-3 and TRBJ1-1, with TRBD1 identical over 7 bases. The CDR3 has 14 residues. The germline gives CDR1 SGHTA, CDR2 FQGTGA. V shed 6 bases, J shed 4 bases, and the junction held 8 bases outside the gene matches. CDR3: CASRPRQGSTEAFF. CDR3 bases: TGTGCCAGCAGACCCCGACAGGGAAGCACTGAAGCTTTCTTT. Full variable domain (missing parts from reference TRBV7-3 and TRBJ1-1): GAGVSQTPSNKVTEKGKYVELRCDPISGHTALYWYRQSLGQGPEFLIYFQGTGAADDSGLPNDRFFAVRPEGSVSTLKIQRTERGDSAVYLCASRPRQGSTEAFFGQGTRLTVV.

The chain employs TRBV19 and TRBJ2-3; TRBD1 aligns across 7 bases. The V and J ends lost 9 bases and 2 bases, in that order; junction bases with no gene match: 8. CDR1 LNHDA and CDR2 SQIVND come from the germline V gene (reference sequence). The CDR3 is 14 amino acids. CDR3 sequence reads: CASRQGRHTDTQYF. Written as DNA, the CDR3 is TGTGCCAGCCGACAGGGCAGGCACACAGATACGCAGTATTTT.

This clone was detected only once. The chain employs TRBV28 and TRBJ1-2; 11 nucleotides agree with TRBD1. The CDR3 spans 14 residues. CDR1 and CDR2 (germline): MDHEN, SYDVKM. J lost 7 bases, V lost 7 bases, and 8 bases had no gene match. For the CDR3, the DNA is TGTGCCAGCACCACCGGACAGGGGGCGCGTGGCTACACCTTC. It encodes CASTTGQGARGYTF.

This sequence joins TRBV5-4 and TRBJ2-3, with 13 positions matching TRBD2. V lost 3 bases, J lost 4 bases, and 5 bases stayed unmatched. Germline V gene data show CDR1 as SGHNT and CDR2 as YYREEE (reference sequence). CDR3 length: 16 residues. DNA for the CDR3: TGTGCCAGCAGCTCTGGACTAGCGGGAGTTTCAGATACGCAGTATTTT. Translating gives CASSSGLAGVSDTQYF.

This clone appeared a few times. J is TRBJ2-1 and V is TRBV10-3, with no clear D. The CDR3 length is 13 residues. Germline lookup yields CDR1 ENHRY and CDR2 SYGVKD. V was trimmed by 4 bases and J by 6 bases, leaving 10 bases between them. DNA of the CDR3: TGTGCCATCAGTGTCCTTCCCGGCAATGAGCAGTTCTTC. Residues: CAISVLPGNEQFF.

This rearrangement joins TRBV11-2 to TRBJ1-4, with 8 nucleotides matching TRBD1. The ends lost 5 bases at V and 2 bases at J; junction bases unmatched: 4. Germline V gene data show CDR1 as SGHAT and CDR2 as FQNNGV. The CDR3 is 15 amino acids. Written as DNA, the CDR3 is TGTGCCAGCAGCACCGGACAGGGCACTAATGAAAAACTGTTTTTT. Encoded protein: CASSTGQGTNEKLFF. Together with reference TRBV11-2 and TRBJ1-4, the CDR3 gives the full variable domain: EAGVAQSPRYKIIEKRQSVAFWCNPISGHATLYWYQQILGQGPKLLIQFQNNGVVDDSQLPKDRFSAERLKGVDSTLKIQPAKLEDSAVYLCASSTGQGTNEKLFFGSGTQLSVL.

The V gene is TRBV6-1, the J gene TRBJ1-2; possible D gene TRBD1, 6 bases. The V and J ends lost 6 bases and 2 bases respectively, with 10 bases between them. The CDR3 sequence is 13 residues long. Germline CDR1 and CDR2: MNHNS and SASEGT. CDR3 sequence reads: CASSITGNYGYTF. CDR3 nucleotide sequence: TGTGCCAGCAGCATCACAGGGAACTATGGCTACACCTTC.

This clone was detected a few times. This sequence joins TRBV5-1 and TRBJ2-1, with 9 bases lining up with TRBD2. With 0 bases clipped from V and 4 bases from J, the junction kept 5 bases outside the gene matches. In germline, CDR1 is SGHRS, CDR2 YFSETQ. CDR3 length: 16 amino acids. The CDR3: CASSLGNSGRYNEQFF. The DNA of the CDR3 is TGCGCCAGCAGCTTGGGCAATAGCGGGAGATACAATGAGCAGTTCTTC.

The V and J genes are TRBV12-5 and TRBJ2-7; 11 positions match TRBD1. The CDR3 is made up of 17 amino acids. After removal of 6 bases from V and 3 bases from J, the junction contained 13 bases not matched to a gene. From germline, CDR1 is LGHNT and CDR2 FRNRAP. CDR3 nucleotides: TGTGCTAGTGGCGGGAAGTTTGGGACAGGGGGAAACTACGAGCAGTACTTC. It specifies CASGGKFGTGGNYEQYF. Full variable domain (rest looked up from reference TRBV12-5 and TRBJ2-7): DARVTQTPRHKVTEMGQEVTMRCQPILGHNTVFWYRQTMMQGLELLAYFRNRAPLDDSGMPKDRFSAEMPDATLATLKIQPSEPRDSAVYFCASGGKFGTGGNYEQYFGPGTRLTVT.

The rearrangement links TRBV6-1 to TRBJ2-7; 9 bases are a match to TRBD1. The V and J ends lost 11 bases and 6 bases, in that order; junction bases with no gene match: 5. The germline V gene has CDR1 MNHNS and CDR2 SASEGT. This CDR3 is 11 amino acids long. In nucleotides, the CDR3 is TGTGCCGGAAGGACAGGGGTCGAGCAGTACTTC. It yields the protein CAGRTGVEQYF.

This clone was counted only a few times. The chain combines TRBV6-5 with TRBJ2-7; D perhaps matches TRBD2 (6 bases). The CDR3 has 15 residues. Deletions cut 0 bases from V and 2 bases from J, with 11 bases between. Germline V gives CDR1 MNHEY, CDR2 SVGAGI. In nucleotides, the CDR3 is TGTGCCAGCAGTTACTCCGTCCTAGCGACCTACGAGCAGTACTTC. Amino acids: CASSYSVLATYEQYF.

V gene TRBV28 combines with J gene TRBJ2-5, with D possibly matching TRBD1 (6 bases). The germline V gene has CDR1 MDHEN and CDR2 SYDVKM. The CDR3 totals 19 residues. Trimming left V 8 bases short and J 0 bases short, with 28 bases between. CDR3 region: CASPPTGPYGGGNQETQYF. In nucleotides, the CDR3 is TGTGCCAGCCCTCCCACAGGGCCATATGGTGGCGGAAACCAAGAGACCCAGTACTTC.

The chain combines TRBV6-1 with TRBJ1-1; weak D call: TRBD1 (5 bases). The V end was cut by 2 bases, the J end by 5 bases, with 18 bases between. Germline V gene data show CDR1 as MNHNS and CDR2 as SASEGT. This CDR3 has 16 amino acids. CDR3 sequence: CASSEYSPGTSTEAFF. The CDR3 region has the DNA TGTGCCAGCAGTGAATACTCTCCTGGGACTTCGACTGAAGCTTTCTTT.

On this clone: One junction end does not reproduce the germline sequence, and a read error may be involved. The V call is TRBV9, the J call TRBJ2-7; TRBD2 might be the D (6 bases). Looked up from germline, CDR1 is SGDLS and CDR2 is YYNGEE. The CDR3 loop spans 14 amino acids. The CDR3 loop reads CAGSALTGDYEQYF. CDR3 DNA sequence: TGTGCCGGCAGCGCCTTGACGGGAGACTACGAGCAGTACTTC. Drawing the rest from reference TRBV9 and TRBJ2-7, the complete variable domain is DSGVTQTPKHLITATGQRVTLRCSPRSGDLSVYWYQQSLDQGLQFLIQYYNGEERAKGNILERFSAQQFPDLHSELNLSSLELGDSALYFCAGSALTGDYEQYFGPGTRLTVT.

The CDR3 region is CASSQGSYNEQFF. DNA for the CDR3: TGTGCCAGCAGCCAAGGCAGCTACAATGAGCAGTTCTTC. This chain uses TRBV14 with TRBJ2-1; D not certain. This CDR3 has 13 residues. Germline V CDR1 and CDR2: SGHDN, FVKESK. Trimming removed 1 base at V and 3 bases at J, with 4 bases between.

CDR3 DNA sequence: TGCGCCAGCAGCTTGGCGCAGGGAATCAACGAGCAGTACTTC. Translating gives CASSLAQGINEQYF. The chain joins TRBV5-1 to TRBJ2-5; a weak D match, TRBD1 (5 bases). The end of the DNA aligns better with TRBJ2-7, so the J call may be wrong. CDR1 and CDR2 from the germline V gene are SGHRS and YFSETQ. The CDR3 consists of 14 residues.

The chain employs TRBV15 and TRBJ2-2, with a tentative D call TRBD2 (6 bases). The CDR3 loop spans 16 amino acids. In germline, CDR1 is LNHNV, CDR2 YYDKDF (reference sequence). V was clipped by 3 bases and J by 4 bases, with 15 bases between them. CDR3 DNA sequence: TGTGCCACCAGCAGCCCCAAGGACTACCTCACCGGGGAGCTGTTTTTT. Residues: CATSSPKDYLTGELFF.